This T cell receptor beta chain derives from a study of blood T cells in healthy people across ages. There are 13 residues in the CDR3. Germline loops: CDR1 MNHEY, CDR2 SVGAGI. V was pared by 2 bases and J by 6 bases, with 10 bases between. A J-beta primer mix and a sample-barcoded 5' primer were used in a second PCR of roughly 6 to 11 cycles. TCRdb recomputed calls from the 5' RACE reads with MiXCR, one row per CDR3 protein. The sample carries hundreds of thousands of distinct CDR3 sequences, 52% recorded once. The receptor was isolated from a woman of 80 years or more in good health. Sequencing was performed on blood. This chain connects TRBV6-5 to TRBJ1-2; tentative D call: TRBD1 (5 bases). In DNA, the CDR3 is TGTGCCAGCAGTTACGGAGCGGGGGATGGCTACACCTTC. It translates to CASSYGAGDGYTF.